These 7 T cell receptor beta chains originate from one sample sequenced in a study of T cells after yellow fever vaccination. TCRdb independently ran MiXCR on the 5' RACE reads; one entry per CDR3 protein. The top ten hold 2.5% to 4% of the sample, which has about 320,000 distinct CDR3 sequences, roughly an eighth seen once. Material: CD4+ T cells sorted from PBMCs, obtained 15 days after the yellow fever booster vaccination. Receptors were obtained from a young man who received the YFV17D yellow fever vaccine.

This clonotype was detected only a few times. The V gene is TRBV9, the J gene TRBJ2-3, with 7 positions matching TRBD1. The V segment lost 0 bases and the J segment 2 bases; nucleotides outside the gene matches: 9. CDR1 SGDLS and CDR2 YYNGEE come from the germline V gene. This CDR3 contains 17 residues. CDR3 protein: CASSVGPPTGNTDTQYF. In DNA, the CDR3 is TGTGCCAGCAGCGTAGGCCCCCCGACAGGGAACACAGATACGCAGTATTTT.

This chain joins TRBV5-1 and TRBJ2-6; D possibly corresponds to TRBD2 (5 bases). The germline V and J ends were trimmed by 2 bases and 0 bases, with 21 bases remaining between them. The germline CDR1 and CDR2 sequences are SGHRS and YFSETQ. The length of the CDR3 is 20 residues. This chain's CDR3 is CASSFNGHRGSSSGANVLTF. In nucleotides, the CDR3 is TGCGCCAGCAGCTTCAACGGCCACCGAGGGAGTAGCTCTGGGGCCAACGTCCTGACTTTC.

The CDR3 spells CASSQDPPGYTEAFF. CDR3 DNA: TGTGCCAGCAGCCAAGATCCTCCTGGGTACACTGAAGCTTTCTTT. V and J are TRBV3-1 and TRBJ1-1, with D unclear. V shed 0 bases and J shed 3 bases, with 11 bases lying between them. CDR3 length equals 15 residues. Germline lookup yields CDR1 LGHDT and CDR2 YNNKEL (reference sequence).

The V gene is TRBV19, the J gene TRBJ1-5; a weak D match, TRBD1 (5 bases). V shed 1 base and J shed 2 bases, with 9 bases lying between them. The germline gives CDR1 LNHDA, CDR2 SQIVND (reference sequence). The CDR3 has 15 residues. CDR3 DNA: TGTGCCAGTAGTATAGTCGCGACAGGCAATCAGCCCCAGCATTTT. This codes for CASSIVATGNQPQHF.

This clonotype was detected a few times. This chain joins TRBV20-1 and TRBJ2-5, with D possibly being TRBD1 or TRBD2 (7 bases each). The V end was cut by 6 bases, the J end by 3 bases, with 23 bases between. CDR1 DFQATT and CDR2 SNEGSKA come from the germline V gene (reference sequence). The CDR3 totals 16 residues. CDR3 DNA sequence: TGCAGTGCAAACCGACAGGGAGGGGGCCAAGAAGAGACCCAGTACTTC. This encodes CSANRQGGGQEETQYF.

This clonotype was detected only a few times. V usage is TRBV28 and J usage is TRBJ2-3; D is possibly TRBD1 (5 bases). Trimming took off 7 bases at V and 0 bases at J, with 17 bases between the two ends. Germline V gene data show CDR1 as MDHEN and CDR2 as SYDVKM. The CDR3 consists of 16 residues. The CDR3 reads CASKYWQGRSTDTQYF. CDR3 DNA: TGTGCCAGCAAGTACTGGCAGGGCCGAAGCACAGATACGCAGTATTTT.

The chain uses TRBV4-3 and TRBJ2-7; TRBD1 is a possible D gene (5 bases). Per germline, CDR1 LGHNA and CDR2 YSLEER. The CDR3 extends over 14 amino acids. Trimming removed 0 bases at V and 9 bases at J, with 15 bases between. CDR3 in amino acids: CASSQDLRAFAQYF. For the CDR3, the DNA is TGCGCCAGCAGCCAAGATCTCAGGGCATTCGCGCAGTACTTC.